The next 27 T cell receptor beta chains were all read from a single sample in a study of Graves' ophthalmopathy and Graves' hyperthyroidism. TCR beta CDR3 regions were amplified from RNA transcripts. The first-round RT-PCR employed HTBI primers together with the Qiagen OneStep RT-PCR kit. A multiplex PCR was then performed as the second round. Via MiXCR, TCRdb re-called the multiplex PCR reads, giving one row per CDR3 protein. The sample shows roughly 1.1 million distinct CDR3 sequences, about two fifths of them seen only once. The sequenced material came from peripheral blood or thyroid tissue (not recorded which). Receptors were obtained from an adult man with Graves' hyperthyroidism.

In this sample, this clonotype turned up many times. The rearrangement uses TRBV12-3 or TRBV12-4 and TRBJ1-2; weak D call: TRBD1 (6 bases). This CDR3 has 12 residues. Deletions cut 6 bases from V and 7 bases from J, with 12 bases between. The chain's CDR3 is CASRGAVRGYTF. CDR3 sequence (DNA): TGTGCCAGCAGGGGGGCGGTTCGTGGCTACACCTTC.

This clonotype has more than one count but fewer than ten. CDR3 bases: TGTGCCAGCGGGGGGGGGGGCATCAATCAGCCCCAGCATTTT. Translating gives CASGGGGINQPQHF. The rearrangement links TRBV12-3 or TRBV12-4 to TRBJ1-5; weak D call: TRBD1 (6 bases). This CDR3 is 14 amino acids long. Trimming shortened V by 8 bases and J by 3 bases, and 14 bases separated the two germline ends.

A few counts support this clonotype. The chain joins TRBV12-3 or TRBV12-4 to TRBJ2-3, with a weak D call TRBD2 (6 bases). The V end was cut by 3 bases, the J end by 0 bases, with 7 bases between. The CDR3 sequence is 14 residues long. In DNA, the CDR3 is TGTGCCAGCAGTTTTGGGACTAGCACAGATACGCAGTATTTT. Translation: CASSFGTSTDTQYF.

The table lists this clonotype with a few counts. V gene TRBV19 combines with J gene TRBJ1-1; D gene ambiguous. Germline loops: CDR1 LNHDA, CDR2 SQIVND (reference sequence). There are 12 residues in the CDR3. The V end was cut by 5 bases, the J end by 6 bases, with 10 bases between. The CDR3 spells CASSPNFPEAFF. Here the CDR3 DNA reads TGTGCCAGTAGTCCAAATTTTCCTGAAGCTTTCTTT.

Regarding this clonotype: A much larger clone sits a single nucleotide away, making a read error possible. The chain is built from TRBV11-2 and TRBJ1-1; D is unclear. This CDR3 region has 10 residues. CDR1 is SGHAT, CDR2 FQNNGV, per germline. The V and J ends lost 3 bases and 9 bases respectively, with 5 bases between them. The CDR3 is CASSFRQAFF. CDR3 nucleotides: TGTGCCAGCAGCTTCCGGCAAGCTTTCTTT.

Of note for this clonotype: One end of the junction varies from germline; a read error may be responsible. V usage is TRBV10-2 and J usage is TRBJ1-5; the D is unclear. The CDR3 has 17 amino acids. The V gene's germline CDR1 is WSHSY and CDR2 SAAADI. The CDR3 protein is CASSYRDPTRSNQPQHF. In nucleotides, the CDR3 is TGTGCCAGCAGTTACCGAGATCCGACACGCAGCAATCAGCCCCAGCATTTT.

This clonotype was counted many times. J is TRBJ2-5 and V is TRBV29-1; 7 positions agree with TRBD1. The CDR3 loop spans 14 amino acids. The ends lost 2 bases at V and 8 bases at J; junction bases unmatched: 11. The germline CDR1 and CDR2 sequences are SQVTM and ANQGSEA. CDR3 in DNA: TGCAGCGTTGAAAGGTCGGAATGGACAGGAACCCAGTACTTC. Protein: CSVERSEWTGTQYF. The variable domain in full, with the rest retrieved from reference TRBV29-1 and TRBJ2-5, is SAVISQKPSRDICQRGTSLTIQCQVDSQVTMMFWYRQQPGQSLTLIATANQGSEATYESGFVIDKFPISRPNLTFSTLTVSNMSPEDSSIYLCSVERSEWTGTQYFGPGTRLLVL.

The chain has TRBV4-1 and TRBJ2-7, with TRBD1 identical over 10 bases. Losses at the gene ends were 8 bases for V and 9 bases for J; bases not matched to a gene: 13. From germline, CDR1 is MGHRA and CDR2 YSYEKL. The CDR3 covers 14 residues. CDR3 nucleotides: TGCGCCAGCTCCACCGGGACAGGGGCTCGCGTGCAGTACTTC. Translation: CASSTGTGARVQYF.

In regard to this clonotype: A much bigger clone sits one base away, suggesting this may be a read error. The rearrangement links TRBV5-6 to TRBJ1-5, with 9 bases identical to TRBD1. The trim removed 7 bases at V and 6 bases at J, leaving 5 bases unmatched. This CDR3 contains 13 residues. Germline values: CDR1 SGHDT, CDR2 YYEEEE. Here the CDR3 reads CASGQTGGQPQHF. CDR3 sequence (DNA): TGTGCCAGCGGCCAGACAGGGGGTCAGCCCCAGCATTTT. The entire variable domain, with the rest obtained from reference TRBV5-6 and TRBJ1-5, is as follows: DAGVTQSPTHLIKTRGQQVTLRCSPKSGHDTVSWYQQALGQGPQFIFQYYEEEERQRGNFPDRFSGHQFPNYSSELNVNALLLGDSALYLCASGQTGGQPQHFGDGTRLSIL.

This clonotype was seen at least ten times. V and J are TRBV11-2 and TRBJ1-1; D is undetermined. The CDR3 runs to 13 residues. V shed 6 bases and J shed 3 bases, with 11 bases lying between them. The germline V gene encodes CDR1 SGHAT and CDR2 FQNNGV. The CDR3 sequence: CASRARADTEAFF. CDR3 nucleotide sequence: TGTGCCAGCAGGGCACGGGCGGACACTGAAGCTTTCTTT.

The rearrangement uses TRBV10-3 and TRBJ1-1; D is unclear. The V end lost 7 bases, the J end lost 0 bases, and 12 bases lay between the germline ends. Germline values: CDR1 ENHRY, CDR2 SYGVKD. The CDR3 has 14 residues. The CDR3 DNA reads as TGTGCCATCACCCCGGACGGCATGAACACTGAAGCTTTCTTT. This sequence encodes CAITPDGMNTEAFF.

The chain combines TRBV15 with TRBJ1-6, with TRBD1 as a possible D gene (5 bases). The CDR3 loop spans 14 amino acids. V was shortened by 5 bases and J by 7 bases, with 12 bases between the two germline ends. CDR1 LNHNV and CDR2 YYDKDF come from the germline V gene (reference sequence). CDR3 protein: CATSGRGGNSPLHF. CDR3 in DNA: TGTGCCACCAGCGGGCGGGGCGGAAATTCACCCCTCCACTTT.

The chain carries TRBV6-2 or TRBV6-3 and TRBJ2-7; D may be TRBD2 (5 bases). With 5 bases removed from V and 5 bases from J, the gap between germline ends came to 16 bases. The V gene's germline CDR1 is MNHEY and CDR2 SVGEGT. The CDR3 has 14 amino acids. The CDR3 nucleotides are TGTGCCAGCAGTCGACCCCCGGCGGGCCACGAGCAGTACTTC. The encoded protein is CASSRPPAGHEQYF.

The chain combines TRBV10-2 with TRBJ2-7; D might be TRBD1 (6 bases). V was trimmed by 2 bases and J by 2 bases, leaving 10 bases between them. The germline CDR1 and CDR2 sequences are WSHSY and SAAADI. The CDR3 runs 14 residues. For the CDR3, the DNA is TGCGCCAGCAGTGAGCCGGACAGCCCCTACGAGCAGTACTTC. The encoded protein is CASSEPDSPYEQYF.

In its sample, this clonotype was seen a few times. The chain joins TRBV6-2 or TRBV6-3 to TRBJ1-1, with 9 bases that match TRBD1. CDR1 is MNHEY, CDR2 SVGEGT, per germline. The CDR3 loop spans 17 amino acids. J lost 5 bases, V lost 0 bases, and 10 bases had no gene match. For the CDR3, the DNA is TGTGCCAGCAGTTACTCAACGACCGGGACAGGGTTGACTGAAGCTTTCTTT. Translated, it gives CASSYSTTGTGLTEAFF.

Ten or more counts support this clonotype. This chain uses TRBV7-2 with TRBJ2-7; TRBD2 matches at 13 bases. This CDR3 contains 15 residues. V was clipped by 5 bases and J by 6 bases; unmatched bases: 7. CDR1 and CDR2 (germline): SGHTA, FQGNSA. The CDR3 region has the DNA TGTGCCAGCAGCAACGAACTAGCGGGGGGGCGCGAGCAGTACTTC. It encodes CASSNELAGGREQYF.

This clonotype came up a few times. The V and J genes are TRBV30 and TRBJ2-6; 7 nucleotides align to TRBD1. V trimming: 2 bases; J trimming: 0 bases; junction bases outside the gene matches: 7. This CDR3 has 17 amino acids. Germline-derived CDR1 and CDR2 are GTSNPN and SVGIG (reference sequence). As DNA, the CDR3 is TGTGCCTGGAGTACCAAGACAGGGCCCTCTGGGGCCAACGTCCTGACTTTC. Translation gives CAWSTKTGPSGANVLTF. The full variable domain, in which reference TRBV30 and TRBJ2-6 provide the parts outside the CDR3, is SQTIHQWPATLVQPVGSPLSLECTVEGTSNPNLYWYRQAAGRGLQLLFYSVGIGQISSEVPQNLSASRPQDRQFILSSKKLLLSDSGFYLCAWSTKTGPSGANVLTFGAGSRLTVL.

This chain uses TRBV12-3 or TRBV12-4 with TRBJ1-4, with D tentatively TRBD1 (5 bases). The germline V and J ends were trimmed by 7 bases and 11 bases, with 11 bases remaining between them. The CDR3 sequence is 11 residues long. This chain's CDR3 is CASKGPGKLFF. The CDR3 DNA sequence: TGTGCCAGCAAGGGCCCAGGGAAACTGTTTTTT.

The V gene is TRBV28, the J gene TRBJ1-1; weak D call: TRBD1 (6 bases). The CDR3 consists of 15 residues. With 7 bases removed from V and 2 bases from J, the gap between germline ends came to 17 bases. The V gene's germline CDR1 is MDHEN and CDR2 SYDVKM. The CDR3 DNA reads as TGTGCCAGCATCAAGAGCGGACAGAGAAACACTGAAGCTTTCTTT. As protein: CASIKSGQRNTEAFF.

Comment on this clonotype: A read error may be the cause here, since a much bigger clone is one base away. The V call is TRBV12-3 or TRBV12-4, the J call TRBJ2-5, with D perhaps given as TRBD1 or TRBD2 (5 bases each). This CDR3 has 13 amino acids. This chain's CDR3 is CASAGTRGETRYF. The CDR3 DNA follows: TGTGCCAGCGCCGGGACGAGGGGAGAGACCCGGTACTTC.

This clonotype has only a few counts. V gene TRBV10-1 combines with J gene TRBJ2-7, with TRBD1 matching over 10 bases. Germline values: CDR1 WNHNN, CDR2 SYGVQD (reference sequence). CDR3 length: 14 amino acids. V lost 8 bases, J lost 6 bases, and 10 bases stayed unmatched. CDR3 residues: CASGRQGALSEQYF. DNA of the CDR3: TGCGCCAGCGGTAGACAGGGGGCGCTTTCCGAGCAGTACTTC.

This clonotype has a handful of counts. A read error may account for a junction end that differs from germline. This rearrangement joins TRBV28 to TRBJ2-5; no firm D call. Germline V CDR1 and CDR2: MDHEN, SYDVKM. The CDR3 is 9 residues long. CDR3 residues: CASCFNQYF. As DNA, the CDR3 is TGTGCCAGCTGTTTCAACCAGTACTTC.

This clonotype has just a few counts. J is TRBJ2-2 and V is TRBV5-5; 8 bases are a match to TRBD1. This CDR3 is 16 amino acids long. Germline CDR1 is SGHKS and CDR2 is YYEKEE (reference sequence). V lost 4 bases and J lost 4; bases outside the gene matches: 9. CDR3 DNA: TGTGCCAGCAGCGTCGGACAGGGTCAGGTCACCGGGGAGCTGTTTTTT. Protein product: CASSVGQGQVTGELFF.

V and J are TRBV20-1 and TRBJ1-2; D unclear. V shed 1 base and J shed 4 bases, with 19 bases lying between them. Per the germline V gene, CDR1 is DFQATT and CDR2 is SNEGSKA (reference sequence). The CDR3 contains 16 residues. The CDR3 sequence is CSARVPRKRETYGYTF. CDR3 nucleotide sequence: TGCAGTGCTAGAGTCCCTAGAAAGCGGGAGACCTATGGCTACACCTTC.

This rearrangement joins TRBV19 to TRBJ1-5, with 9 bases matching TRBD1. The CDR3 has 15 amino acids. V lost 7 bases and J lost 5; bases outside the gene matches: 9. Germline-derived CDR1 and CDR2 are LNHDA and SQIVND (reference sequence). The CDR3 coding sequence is TGTGCCAGTAAGAGGACAGGGGAGGAAGATCAGCCCCAGCATTTT. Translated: CASKRTGEEDQPQHF. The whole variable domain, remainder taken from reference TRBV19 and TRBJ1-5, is DGGITQSPKYLFRKEGQNVTLSCEQNLNHDAMYWYRQDPGQGLRLIYYSQIVNDFQKGDIAEGYSVSREKKESFPLTVTSAQKNPTAFYLCASKRTGEEDQPQHFGDGTRLSIL.

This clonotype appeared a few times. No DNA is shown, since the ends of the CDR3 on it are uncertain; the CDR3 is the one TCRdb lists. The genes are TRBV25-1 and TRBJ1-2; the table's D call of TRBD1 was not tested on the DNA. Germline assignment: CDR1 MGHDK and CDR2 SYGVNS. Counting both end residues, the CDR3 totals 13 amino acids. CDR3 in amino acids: CAGTGSPNYGCTF.

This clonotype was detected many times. The CDR3 region has the DNA TGTGCCAGCAGCCGGGGACGGCTACACCCTTCCTACGAGCAGTACTTC. Translated, it gives CASSRGRLHPSYEQYF. The V and J genes are TRBV11-1 and TRBJ2-7; D tentatively fits TRBD1 or TRBD2 (5 bases each). Between the trimmed V and J ends, which lost 5 bases and 1 base, there was a span of 18 bases. CDR3 length: 16 residues. Germline CDR1 SGHAT, CDR2 FQDESV (reference sequence).